What follows are 29 T cell receptor beta chains derived from one specimen sequenced in a study of blood T cells in healthy people across ages. Primers used in a second PCR of roughly 7 to 12 cycles were a sample-barcoded 5' primer and a J-beta primer mix. TCRdb independently ran MiXCR on the 5' RACE reads; one entry per CDR3 protein. The sample consists of 600,000 to 1,000,000 distinct CDR3 sequences, over 45% of them appearing once. Sequenced sample: blood. All receptors come from a man younger than 45 in good health.

V is TRBV30 and J is TRBJ1-2; D is ambiguous. This CDR3 is 12 amino acids long. In germline, CDR1 is GTSNPN, CDR2 SVGIG (reference sequence). Between the trimmed V and J ends, which lost 3 bases and 4 bases, there was a span of 9 bases. The CDR3 region has the DNA TGTGCCTGGAGACCACCCTCCTATGGCTACACCTTC. Translating it yields CAWRPPSYGYTF.

The rearrangement uses TRBV20-1 and TRBJ2-4; the match to TRBD1 covers 8 bases. The J call may be mistaken, given a closer DNA end match to TRBJ2-7. The germline gives CDR1 DFQATT, CDR2 SNEGSKA (reference sequence). The CDR3 has 15 amino acids. CDR3 protein: CSARVGQAHLYEQYF. CDR3 coding DNA: TGCAGTGCTAGAGTGGGACAGGCCCACCTTTACGAGCAGTACTTC.

This clonotype was counted only a few times. V usage is TRBV5-4 and J usage is TRBJ2-4; no reliable D call. The DNA end is a closer match to TRBJ2-7, so the J assignment may be wrong. CDR1 is SGHNT, CDR2 YYREEE, per germline (reference sequence). The CDR3 contains 13 residues. The CDR3 DNA is TGTGCCAGCAGCTTGGATCAACCGGACGAGCAGTACTTC. Protein sequence: CASSLDQPDEQYF.

The rearrangement uses TRBV11-3 and TRBJ2-1; possible D gene TRBD1, 6 bases. Trimming pared 4 bases from V and 7 bases from J, leaving 14 bases between. The length of the CDR3 is 14 residues. Germline V gives CDR1 SGHNT, CDR2 YENEEA. CDR3 amino acids: CASSSDRSENEQFF. The CDR3 bases are TGTGCCAGCAGCTCCGACAGGTCGGAAAATGAGCAGTTCTTC.

J is TRBJ2-5 and V is TRBV11-2, with TRBD2 matching over 8 bases. Germline V gene sequence: CDR1 SGHAT, CDR2 FQNNGV. V trimming: 6 bases; J trimming: 4 bases; junction bases outside the gene matches: 10. The CDR3 totals 15 residues. The CDR3 protein is CASRSPAGGPETQYF. CDR3 sequence (DNA): TGTGCCAGCAGGAGCCCCGCGGGGGGCCCAGAGACCCAGTACTTC. Supplemented by reference TRBV11-2 and TRBJ2-5, the full variable domain reads EAGVAQSPRYKIIEKRQSVAFWCNPISGHATLYWYQQILGQGPKLLIQFQNNGVVDDSQLPKDRFSAERLKGVDSTLKIQPAKLEDSAVYLCASRSPAGGPETQYFGPGTRLLVL.

The V call is TRBV7-2, the J call TRBJ2-1, with D unclear. CDR1 and CDR2 from the germline V gene are SGHTA and FQGNSA. CDR3 length: 13 residues. Trimming cost V 2 bases and J 5 bases, with 7 bases left between them. This chain's CDR3 is CASSLYADNEQFF. DNA for the CDR3: TGTGCCAGCAGCTTATACGCGGACAATGAGCAGTTCTTC.

This clonotype was observed a few times. The chain joins TRBV29-1 to TRBJ1-2, with D perhaps TRBD1 (6 bases). Germline-derived CDR1 and CDR2 are SQVTM and ANQGSEA. CDR3 length: 11 residues. Deletions cut 7 bases from V and 3 bases from J, with 9 bases between. The chain's CDR3 is CSDYRDYGYTF. The CDR3 bases are TGCAGCGACTACAGGGACTATGGCTACACCTTC.

This clonotype was counted between two and nine times. The chain combines TRBV7-2 with TRBJ2-7, with 8 positions matching TRBD1. This CDR3 comprises 15 residues. V lost 1 base, J lost 2 bases, and 4 bases stayed unmatched. Germline values: CDR1 SGHTA, CDR2 FQGNSA. This CDR3 reads CASSLEGTGTYEQYF. CDR3 bases: TGTGCCAGCAGCTTAGAAGGGACAGGTACCTACGAGCAGTACTTC. Based on the CDR3 plus reference TRBV7-2 and TRBJ2-7, the full variable domain is GAGVSQSPSNKVTEKGKDVELRCDPISGHTALYWYRQSLGQGLEFLIYFQGNSAPDKSGLPSDRFSAERTGGSVSTLTIQRTQQEDSAVYLCASSLEGTGTYEQYFGPGTRLTVT.

V gene TRBV5-1 combines with J gene TRBJ2-7, with 9 bases fitting TRBD2. CDR3 length: 16 residues. The germline gives CDR1 SGHRS, CDR2 YFSETQ. V lost 1 base to trimming and J lost 6 bases; unmatched junction nucleotides: 11. As DNA, the CDR3 is TGCGCCAGCAGCTTGACCCCGGGTAGCGGGAGTGGCGAGCAGTACTTC. This translates into CASSLTPGSGSGEQYF.

This chain's CDR3 is CSARSSTPVADTQYF. The CDR3 DNA is TGCAGTGCCAGATCTAGCACGCCCGTGGCAGATACGCAGTATTTT. The V gene is TRBV20-1, the J gene TRBJ2-3, with D maybe TRBD2 (5 bases). The V gene lost 6 bases and the J gene lost 4 bases, with 20 bases spanning the gap. This CDR3 has 15 amino acids. Looked up from germline, CDR1 is DFQATT and CDR2 is SNEGSKA (reference sequence).

For the CDR3, the DNA is TGTGCCAGCAGCTTGCGGAAGGAGCAGTACTTC. Protein product: CASSLRKEQYF. This chain joins TRBV7-2 and TRBJ2-7, with D hard to call. This CDR3 spans 11 amino acids. V was clipped by 3 bases and J by 7 bases, with 7 bases between them. The germline gives CDR1 SGHTA, CDR2 FQGNSA. The whole variable domain, filled in from reference TRBV7-2 and TRBJ2-7, reads GAGVSQSPSNKVTEKGKDVELRCDPISGHTALYWYRQSLGQGLEFLIYFQGNSAPDKSGLPSDRFSAERTGGSVSTLTIQRTQQEDSAVYLCASSLRKEQYFGPGTRLTVT.

The chain is built from TRBV29-1 and TRBJ2-2; the D is unclear. The germline V gene has CDR1 SQVTM and CDR2 ANQGSEA. The CDR3 has 14 residues. V was trimmed by 0 bases and J by 6 bases, leaving 11 bases between them. CDR3 coding DNA: TGCAGCGTTGAAGATCAAGGGTGGCCCGGGGAGCTGTTTTTT. It specifies CSVEDQGWPGELFF.

This clonotype appeared a single time. The CDR3 nucleotides read TGTGCCAGCAGCTTAGCGTGGGCTCCCGGAAGGGAGACCCAGTACTTC. This gives the protein CASSLAWAPGRETQYF. V and J are TRBV7-8 and TRBJ2-5; no clear D. Per germline, CDR1 SGHVS and CDR2 FQNEAQ. This CDR3 has 16 amino acids. The V and J ends lost 0 bases and 5 bases respectively, with 16 bases between them. Based on the CDR3 plus reference TRBV7-8 and TRBJ2-5, the full variable domain is GAGVSQSPRYKVAKRGQDVALRCDPISGHVSLFWYQQALGQGPEFLTYFQNEAQLDKSGLPSDRFFAERPEGSVSTLKIQRTQQEDSAVYLCASSLAWAPGRETQYFGPGTRLLVL.

As regards this clonotype: The junction and the germline gene differ at one end; a read error may be behind it. This chain connects TRBV12-5 to TRBJ1-3, with D hard to call. Germline CDR1 LGHNT, CDR2 FRNRAP. The CDR3 length is 15 residues. The CDR3: CASGLAAALGNTIYF. As DNA, the CDR3 is TGTGCTAGTGGTTTGGCAGCCGCCCTTGGAAACACAATATATTTT.

V and J are TRBV20-1 and TRBJ2-5; 7 nucleotides match TRBD1. Germline loops: CDR1 DFQATT, CDR2 SNEGSKA (reference sequence). With V trimmed by 6 bases and J by 5 bases, 9 bases remained unmatched. The CDR3 sequence is 13 residues long. This chain's CDR3 is CSAPATGVETQYF. CDR3 DNA: TGCAGTGCACCCGCTACAGGGGTGGAGACCCAGTACTTC.

The rearrangement joins TRBV5-1 to TRBJ2-5; D is tentatively TRBD1 or TRBD2 (5 bases each). CDR1 is SGHRS and CDR2 is YFSETQ in the germline V gene. There are 14 residues in the CDR3. Between the trimmed V and J ends, which lost 4 bases and 7 bases, there was a span of 17 bases. The CDR3 protein is CASSLPTAGGTQYF. DNA for the CDR3: TGCGCCAGCAGCCTACCGACAGCCGGAGGGACCCAGTACTTC.

The chain recombines TRBV4-1 with TRBJ2-7, with 9 bases aligning to TRBD1. Germline assignment: CDR1 MGHRA and CDR2 YSYEKL. The CDR3 extends over 15 amino acids. Losses at the gene ends were 0 bases for V and 7 bases for J; bases not matched to a gene: 7. The CDR3 DNA sequence: TGCGCCAGCAGCCAAGATCGGACAGGGGATTGGGAGCAGTACTTC. Protein product: CASSQDRTGDWEQYF.

In this sample, this clonotype turned up once. The V gene is TRBV20-1, the J gene TRBJ2-7; 7 bases align to TRBD1. This CDR3 is built from 12 residues. Unmatched junction bases numbered 5, after V lost 5 bases and J lost 4 bases. In germline, CDR1 is DFQATT, CDR2 SNEGSKA (reference sequence). The CDR3 bases are TGCAGTGCTCCAAAACAGGGGTACGAGCAGTACTTC. It specifies CSAPKQGYEQYF.

This clonotype appeared a few times. The V and J genes are TRBV12-3 or TRBV12-4 and TRBJ1-2; D perhaps matches TRBD1 (5 bases). Trimming shortened V by 3 bases and J by 7 bases, and 9 bases separated the two germline ends. This CDR3 has 12 amino acids. CDR3 DNA sequence: TGTGCCAGCAGTTTGGGCAGGGCTGGCTACACCTTC. Translation: CASSLGRAGYTF.

The rearrangement links TRBV6-2 or TRBV6-3 to TRBJ1-2; D uncertain. V lost 2 bases, J lost 8 bases, and 12 bases lay in between. The CDR3 runs 13 residues. The germline gives CDR1 MNHEY, CDR2 SVGEGT. The CDR3 region has the DNA TGTGCCAGCAGTTACCCCGCACTCAACGGCTACACCTTC. Translated, it gives CASSYPALNGYTF.

CDR3 in DNA: TGTGCCAGCAGCTTAGGGGACAGGGTTTCTAAGTACTTC. Translating gives CASSLGDRVSKYF. J is TRBJ2-4 and V is TRBV7-9; 9 nucleotides match TRBD1. Unmatched junction bases numbered 6, after V lost 1 base and J lost 14 bases. The CDR3 has 13 residues. Germline V lookup: CDR1 SEHNR, CDR2 FQNEAQ (reference sequence).

The chain carries TRBV11-1 and TRBJ2-7, with TRBD1 identical over 8 bases. Trimming at V came to 6 bases and at J to 0 bases, leaving 16 bases not matched to a gene. The CDR3 sequence is 18 residues long. Germline lookup yields CDR1 SGHAT and CDR2 FQDESV (reference sequence). DNA for the CDR3: TGTGCCAGCAGTTCAGGGGGCAGGGAGCGACAGACCTCCTACGAGCAGTACTTC. Amino acids: CASSSGGRERQTSYEQYF.

The chain carries TRBV20-1 and TRBJ2-5, with 11 bases identical to TRBD2. The end of the DNA is better explained by TRBJ2-7, so the J call may be wrong. The CDR3 contains 14 residues. CDR1 is DFQATT, CDR2 SNEGSKA, per germline (reference sequence). The CDR3 bases are TGCAGTGCTCCCACTAGCGGGAGTTACTACGAGCAGTACTTC. As protein: CSAPTSGSYYEQYF.

There are a few counts of this clonotype. V gene TRBV6-5 combines with J gene TRBJ2-7; 10 nucleotides match TRBD1. Germline V gives CDR1 MNHEY, CDR2 SVGAGI. Trimming cost V 6 bases and J 1 base; bases outside gene matches: 9. This CDR3 is built from 16 residues. CDR3 sequence: CASRRTGTGESYEQYF. CDR3 nucleotides: TGTGCCAGCAGACGGACCGGGACAGGGGAATCCTACGAGCAGTACTTC.

This rearrangement joins TRBV29-1 to TRBJ2-5; 10 positions match TRBD2. The tail of the sequence fits TRBJ2-7 better, so the J call may be wrong. Germline V gene lookup returns CDR1 SQVTM and CDR2 ANQGSEA. The CDR3 consists of 13 residues. In nucleotides, the CDR3 is TGCAGCGTTGGTAGCGGGGGGCTTTACGAGCAGTACTTC. Translated: CSVGSGGLYEQYF.

V and J are TRBV3-1 and TRBJ2-7; D is perhaps TRBD2 (6 bases). The CDR3 totals 16 residues. Germline CDR1 reads LGHDT; CDR2 reads YNNKEL (reference sequence). V was clipped by 4 bases and J by 4 bases, with 20 bases between them. CDR3 in DNA: TGTGCCAGCAGCCCGCTCGGGGGTCCGACACCTTACGAGCAGTACTTC. It encodes CASSPLGGPTPYEQYF.

The chain employs TRBV29-1 and TRBJ1-5, with D maybe TRBD1 (6 bases). This CDR3 has 17 amino acids. Germline lookup yields CDR1 SQVTM and CDR2 ANQGSEA. The V gene lost 6 bases and the J gene lost 4 bases, with 25 bases spanning the gap. In DNA form, the CDR3 reads TGCAGCGTCTCTTATGGCAGGGGCCCCGCGGGAAATCAGCCCCAGCATTTT. Protein: CSVSYGRGPAGNQPQHF.

This clonotype has more than one count but fewer than ten. The J gene is TRBJ1-2, the V gene TRBV4-3; 9 positions match TRBD1. The CDR3 length is 16 residues. Germline CDR1 reads LGHNA; CDR2 reads YSLEER. The ends lost 0 bases at V and 2 bases at J; junction bases unmatched: 4. The DNA for the CDR3 is TGCGCCAGCAGCCAAGAACCACAGGGGGCAAACTATGGCTACACCTTC. Translation: CASSQEPQGANYGYTF.

CDR3 loop: CASSSAELNQPQHF. The CDR3 DNA is TGTGCCAGCAGTTCCGCAGAACTCAATCAGCCCCAGCATTTT. The genes are TRBV6-6 and TRBJ1-5; D unresolved. The ends were cut back, 4 bases at V and 3 bases at J, with 10 bases in the middle. The germline CDR1 and CDR2 sequences are MNHNY and SVGAGI (reference sequence). The CDR3 runs 14 residues.